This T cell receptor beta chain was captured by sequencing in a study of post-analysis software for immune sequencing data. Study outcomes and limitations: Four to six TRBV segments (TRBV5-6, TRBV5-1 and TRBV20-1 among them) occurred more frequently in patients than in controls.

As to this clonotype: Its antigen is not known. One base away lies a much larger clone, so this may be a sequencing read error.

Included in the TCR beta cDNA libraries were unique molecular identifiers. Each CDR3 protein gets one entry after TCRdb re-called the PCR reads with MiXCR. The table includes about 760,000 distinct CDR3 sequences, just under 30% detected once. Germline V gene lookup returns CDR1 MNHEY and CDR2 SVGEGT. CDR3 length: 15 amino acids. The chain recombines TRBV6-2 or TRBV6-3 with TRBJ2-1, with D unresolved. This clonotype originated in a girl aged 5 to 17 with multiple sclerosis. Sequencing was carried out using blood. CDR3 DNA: TGTGCCCGCAGTTACATGACTGCCTCCTACAATGAGCAGTTCTTC. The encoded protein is CARSYMTASYNEQFF.